Described below is a single T cell receptor beta chain sequence and its context. The antigen remains unidentified. Germline V lookup: CDR1 SGHAT, CDR2 FQDESV (reference sequence). The CDR3 is 13 residues long. V lost 5 bases, J lost 10 bases, and 14 bases lay in between. The study sequenced cultured CD4+ T cell DNA using the Oncomine TCR Beta short-read assay. TCRdb ran MiXCR on the PCR reads and lists one entry per CDR3 protein. The table shows several thousand distinct CDR3 sequences, with about 32% occurring only once. Treatment here: approximately 10-day PBMC culture with coronavirus spike peptide pools or control peptides (ViraFEST assay). Those CD4+ T cells from the unexposed donor predate the COVID-19 pandemic (2011-2018). This record comes from a study of vaccination and CD4 T cells after COVID-19.

V and J are TRBV11-1 and TRBJ1-4; TRBD1 might be the D (5 bases). This receptor was taken from a human donor in good health. Material for sequencing was CD4+ T cells from blood, cultured in vitro. CDR3 in DNA: TGTGCCAGCAGCCCTGGGACGACGAGAAAACTGTTTTTT. This encodes CASSPGTTRKLFF.